This T cell receptor beta chain was obtained from a study of early T cells in non-severe SARS-CoV-2 infection. TCRdb itself ran the 5' RACE reads through MiXCR, one entry per CDR3 protein. The profile covers 55,000 to 65,000 distinct CDR3 sequences, with more than 8.5% appearing a single time and roughly a sixth taken by the ten largest. The table lists this clonotype with many counts. CDR1 is SGHDT and CDR2 is YYEEEE in the germline V gene. CDR3 length: 12 amino acids. Trimming took 2 bases from V and 4 from J, leaving 6 bases between them. The receptor comes from an adult who was a healthcare worker with PCR-confirmed SARS-CoV-2 infection or an uninfected control (not recorded which). Sequencing was carried out using whole blood. The rearrangement links TRBV5-6 to TRBJ1-1; D remains ambiguous. This CDR3 reads CASSFGSTEAFF. CDR3 DNA sequence: TGTGCCAGCAGCTTCGGCAGCACTGAAGCTTTCTTT.